The 32 T cell receptor beta chains below were found in one sample sequenced in a study of cytotoxic CD8 clonotypes in ibrutinib-treated CLL. Sequenced by immunoSEQ multiplex PCR; TCRdb stores in-frame clones only, minus some. The top ten clones hold around a third of a sample with 110,000 or so clones, 58% of them seen once. The sequences come from PBMCs, collected after 24 months of ibrutinib treatment. These receptors all come from a human donor with chronic lymphocytic leukemia.

The chain links TRBV28 to TRBJ1-5; 7 bases align to TRBD1. This CDR3 comprises 12 residues. The V gene's germline CDR1 is MDHEN and CDR2 SYDVKM. V lost 9 bases to trimming and J lost 7 bases; unmatched junction nucleotides: 6. The chain's CDR3 is CASETGRQPQHF. The CDR3 coding sequence is TGTGCCAGTGAGACAGGGAGACAGCCCCAGCATTTT.

As to this clone: The junction and the germline gene differ at one end; a read error may be behind it. The J gene is TRBJ1-2, the V gene TRBV15, with 8 bases lining up with TRBD1. The CDR3 extends over 15 amino acids. Germline V gives CDR1 LNHNV, CDR2 YYDKDF (reference sequence). The CDR3 protein is CATSGDRGLDYGYTF. The CDR3 DNA sequence: TGTGCCACCAGCGGAGACAGGGGTCTAGACTATGGCTACACCTTC.

This chain uses TRBV7-2 with TRBJ2-7; D unclear. Looked up from germline, CDR1 is SGHTA and CDR2 is FQGNSA. With 4 bases removed from V and 3 bases from J, the gap between germline ends came to 7 bases. The CDR3 loop spans 12 amino acids. Here the CDR3 reads CASSSLIYEQYF. As DNA, the CDR3 is TGTGCCAGCAGCTCCCTGATCTACGAGCAGTACTTC.

The chain is built from TRBV27 and TRBJ2-1; the match to TRBD2 covers 8 bases. This CDR3 is built from 15 residues. Trimming removed 3 bases from V and 5 bases from J; junction bases left unmatched: 6. Germline assignment: CDR1 MNHEY and CDR2 SMNVEV (reference sequence). In DNA, the CDR3 is TGTGCCAGCAGTTTTATAGCGGGGAGGAACAATGAGCAGTTCTTC. It codes for CASSFIAGRNNEQFF.

This clone was found a few times. V usage is TRBV5-1 and J usage is TRBJ2-7, with 8 bases identical to TRBD2. V lost 3 bases to trimming and J lost 2 bases; unmatched junction nucleotides: 4. This CDR3 is built from 14 residues. The germline gives CDR1 SGHRS, CDR2 YFSETQ. CDR3 in amino acids: CASSSGLAPYEQYF. CDR3 DNA: TGCGCCAGCAGCTCCGGACTAGCCCCCTACGAGCAGTACTTC.

The V and J genes are TRBV4-2 and TRBJ1-6; tentative D call: TRBD1 (5 bases). The CDR3 runs to 15 residues. V lost 2 bases, J lost 8 bases, and 13 bases lay in between. CDR1 is LGHNA, CDR2 YNFKEQ, per germline. In nucleotides, the CDR3 is TGTGCCAGCAGCCAAAGAGTGACAGATTATTCACCCCTCCACTTT. Its translation is CASSQRVTDYSPLHF.

This rearrangement joins TRBV21-1 to TRBJ1-3. TRBV21-1 is deemed a pseudogene. The CDR3 sequence is 16 residues long. The CDR3 protein is CASRRTRRSSGNTIYF. The CDR3 DNA sequence: TGTGCCAGCAGGAGGACGCGCAGGAGCTCTGGAAACACCATATATTTT.

This clone was seen just once. The chain is built from TRBV9 and TRBJ2-7; D is ambiguous. CDR3 length: 14 residues. Germline loops: CDR1 SGDLS, CDR2 YYNGEE. V lost 0 bases, J lost 3 bases, and 10 bases lay in between. CDR3 DNA sequence: TGTGCCAGCAGCGTAGACTTGTCGGGCTACGAGCAGTACTTC. This sequence encodes CASSVDLSGYEQYF.

The chain joins TRBV25-1 to TRBJ2-3; TRBD1 matches 10 bases. The V gene's germline CDR1 is MGHDK and CDR2 SYGVNS. The length of the CDR3 is 17 residues. V lost 3 bases and J lost 2; bases outside the gene matches: 8. The CDR3 region is CASSEIRTGGPTDTQYF. The CDR3 nucleotides are TGTGCCAGCAGTGAGATAAGGACAGGGGGGCCCACAGATACGCAGTATTTT. The variable domain in full, completed from reference TRBV25-1 and TRBJ2-3, reads EADIYQTPRYLVIGTGKKITLECSQTMGHDKMYWYQQDPGMELHLIHYSYGVNSTEKGDLSSESTVSRIRTEHFPLTLESARPSHTSQYLCASSEIRTGGPTDTQYFGPGTRLTVL.

This chain connects TRBV6-5 to TRBJ1-1; D may be TRBD1 (5 bases). V lost 7 bases, J lost 6 bases, and 15 bases lay in between. The CDR3 runs 13 residues. Germline loops: CDR1 MNHEY, CDR2 SVGAGI. DNA of the CDR3: TGTGCCAGCAAGGGGCTCGGGCTTGCTGAAGCTTTCTTT. This gives the protein CASKGLGLAEAFF.

This clone was counted many times. CDR3 sequence (DNA): TGTGCCAGCAGTTACGGGAAGGACACTGAAGCTTTCTTT. It encodes CASSYGKDTEAFF. This sequence joins TRBV6-6 and TRBJ1-1, with D unresolved. CDR3 length: 13 residues. The germline CDR1 and CDR2 sequences are MNHNY and SVGAGI (reference sequence). Trimming stripped 2 bases from V and 3 bases from J, with 7 bases between.

The chain combines TRBV15 with TRBJ2-7; possibly TRBD2 for D (6 bases). This CDR3 is built from 13 residues. Germline V lookup: CDR1 LNHNV, CDR2 YYDKDF (reference sequence). V was shortened by 5 bases and J by 0 bases, with 8 bases between the two germline ends. The CDR3 loop reads CATSVGSSYEQYF. CDR3 bases: TGTGCCACCAGCGTCGGGAGCTCCTACGAGCAGTACTTC.

This chain joins TRBV27 and TRBJ2-3; D is unresolved. The germline V gene encodes CDR1 MNHEY and CDR2 SMNVEV (reference sequence). V shed 0 bases and J shed 2 bases, with 9 bases lying between them. The CDR3 totals 15 residues. The CDR3 sequence: CASSLSPRITDTQYF. In DNA, the CDR3 is TGTGCCAGCAGTTTATCCCCCAGAATCACAGATACGCAGTATTTT.

This clone appeared once. This CDR3 is CAWSMGSFGYTF. Written as DNA, the CDR3 is TGTGCCTGGAGTATGGGGAGTTTTGGCTACACCTTC. The chain is built from TRBV30 and TRBJ1-2; D ambiguous. Germline V gene data show CDR1 as GTSNPN and CDR2 as SVGIG (reference sequence). The CDR3 runs to 12 residues. V was cut by 2 bases and J by 7 bases, with 11 bases left in between.

In its sample, this clone was seen a few times. The chain has TRBV14 and TRBJ2-7, with D perhaps matching TRBD1 (8 bases). Trimming cost V 3 bases and J 2 bases, with 20 bases left between them. The germline V gene has CDR1 SGHDN and CDR2 FVKESK. The CDR3 has 17 amino acids. The CDR3 loop is CASSHPGSGTGAYEQYF. The CDR3 DNA reads TGTGCCAGCAGCCATCCCGGGAGCGGGACAGGTGCCTACGAGCAGTACTTC.

The chain recombines TRBV9 with TRBJ2-5; D is ambiguous. With 4 bases removed from V and 1 base from J, the gap between germline ends came to 14 bases. The length of the CDR3 is 15 residues. Per the germline V gene, CDR1 is SGDLS and CDR2 is YYNGEE. The CDR3 reads CASSPHGQFQETQYF. The DNA for the CDR3 is TGTGCCAGCAGCCCTCACGGGCAGTTCCAAGAGACCCAGTACTTC.

Only one count was recorded for this clone. This chain links TRBV6-1 with TRBJ2-7; weak D call: TRBD2 (6 bases). The V end lost 2 bases, the J end lost 3 bases, and 17 bases lay between the germline ends. The CDR3 is made up of 16 amino acids. CDR1 and CDR2 from the germline V gene are MNHNS and SASEGT. CDR3 amino acids: CASSEWSRGKNYEQYF. CDR3 nucleotides: TGTGCCAGCAGTGAATGGAGTCGGGGGAAAAACTACGAGCAGTACTTC.

The chain employs TRBV30 and TRBJ2-7; 7 bases agree with TRBD1. CDR1 and CDR2 from the germline V gene are GTSNPN and SVGIG (reference sequence). V lost 0 bases to trimming and J lost 3 bases; unmatched junction nucleotides: 5. This CDR3 comprises 14 residues. CDR3 coding DNA: TGTGCCTGGAGTGTAGGACAGGTAGTCTACGAGCAGTACTTC. Protein sequence: CAWSVGQVVYEQYF. Looking up the rest from reference TRBV30 and TRBJ2-7 gives the full variable domain: SQTIHQWPATLVQPVGSPLSLECTVEGTSNPNLYWYRQAAGRGLQLLFYSVGIGQISSEVPQNLSASRPQDRQFILSSKKLLLSDSGFYLCAWSVGQVVYEQYFGPGTRLTVT.

The CDR3 DNA reads as TGTGCCAGCAGCGTAGGGACTAGCGGGGATGGCGGGGAGCTGTTTTTT. It translates to CASSVGTSGDGGELFF. The chain uses TRBV9 and TRBJ2-2; 12 bases fit TRBD2. V dropped 0 bases and J dropped 7; count of bases not matched to a gene: 4. The CDR3 is 16 amino acids. Looked up from germline, CDR1 is SGDLS and CDR2 is YYNGEE.

This clone was counted a single time. J is TRBJ1-1 and V is TRBV19, with 10 bases aligning to TRBD1. Trimming removed 8 bases from V and 1 base from J; junction bases left unmatched: 10. Per the germline V gene, CDR1 is LNHDA and CDR2 is SQIVND (reference sequence). This CDR3 comprises 16 residues. CDR3 nucleotide sequence: TGTGCCAGTTCTTTCCGGGACAGGGGATCGAACACTGAAGCTTTCTTT. It encodes CASSFRDRGSNTEAFF. Looking up the rest from reference TRBV19 and TRBJ1-1 gives the full variable domain: DGGITQSPKYLFRKEGQNVTLSCEQNLNHDAMYWYRQDPGQGLRLIYYSQIVNDFQKGDIAEGYSVSREKKESFPLTVTSAQKNPTAFYLCASSFRDRGSNTEAFFGQGTRLTVV.

This clone was seen many times. This chain uses TRBV5-1 with TRBJ1-1; perhaps TRBD1 as D (5 bases). Germline CDR1 is SGHRS and CDR2 is YFSETQ. The ends were cut back, 4 bases at V and 4 bases at J, with 14 bases in the middle. The CDR3 is made up of 14 amino acids. This CDR3 is CASSGDGVGTEAFF. The CDR3 coding sequence is TGCGCCAGCAGCGGGGACGGGGTTGGCACTGAAGCTTTCTTT.

J is TRBJ1-4 and V is TRBV30, with a tentative D call TRBD1 (6 bases). The V end lost 7 bases, the J end lost 8 bases, and 20 bases lay between the germline ends. The CDR3 has 14 residues. In germline, CDR1 is GTSNPN, CDR2 SVGIG (reference sequence). CDR3 in DNA: TGTGCCTCCCGTTTCGGAACAGGGCACGAAAAACTGTTTTTT. This codes for CASRFGTGHEKLFF.

This chain joins TRBV18 and TRBJ2-7; 7 positions match TRBD1. This CDR3 spans 15 amino acids. Unmatched junction bases numbered 10, after V lost 3 bases and J lost 5 bases. The germline gives CDR1 KGHSH, CDR2 LQKENI. CDR3 in DNA: TGTGCCAGCTCACCCCCGAACGCTCAGGGGGACGAGCAGTACTTC. Encoded protein: CASSPPNAQGDEQYF.

The DNA for the CDR3 is TGCAGCTTTAGGAGGCAGGAGACCCAGTACTTC. Translating it yields CSFRRQETQYF. The V gene is TRBV29-1, the J gene TRBJ2-5; a possible D gene is TRBD2 (5 bases). This CDR3 contains 11 residues. Germline V gives CDR1 SQVTM, CDR2 ANQGSEA. Trimming left V 8 bases short and J 5 bases short, with 12 bases between.

CDR3 sequence (DNA): TGTGCCAGCAGTTCCCAGGGTTATAGCAATCAGCCCCAGCATTTT. The encoded protein is CASSSQGYSNQPQHF. The J gene is TRBJ1-5, the V gene TRBV6-6; possible D gene TRBD1, 5 bases. Germline V gives CDR1 MNHNY, CDR2 SVGAGI (reference sequence). V was cut by 4 bases and J by 0 bases, with 10 bases left in between. The CDR3 is 15 residues long.

CDR3 coding DNA: TGTGCCACCAGGGGTATTCGGAGCACAGATACGCAGTATTTT. Protein sequence: CATRGIRSTDTQYF. The gene calls are TRBV15 and TRBJ2-3; D is uncertain. The CDR3 sequence is 14 residues long. V was clipped by 6 bases and J by 0 bases, with 10 bases between them. Germline CDR1 is LNHNV and CDR2 is YYDKDF (reference sequence). Full variable domain (outside the CDR3, taken from reference TRBV15 and TRBJ2-3): DAMVIQNPRYQVTQFGKPVTLSCSQTLNHNVMYWYQQKSSQAPKLLFHYYDKDFNNEADTPDNFQSRRPNTSFCFLDIRSPGLGDTAMYLCATRGIRSTDTQYFGPGTRLTVL.

The chain recombines TRBV7-2 with TRBJ1-1; a weak D match, TRBD1 (6 bases). The CDR3 is 13 residues long. The V end was cut by 4 bases, the J end by 6 bases, with 12 bases between. CDR1 and CDR2 from the germline V gene are SGHTA and FQGNSA. CDR3 amino acids: CASSSGQTSEAFF. Written as DNA, the CDR3 is TGTGCCAGCAGCTCAGGACAGACCTCTGAAGCTTTCTTT.

CDR3 in DNA: TGCAGCGTGACCAAGACCCTACGGGGGTACGAGCAGTACTTC. Its protein is CSVTKTLRGYEQYF. This chain joins TRBV29-1 and TRBJ2-7; weak D call: TRBD2 (6 bases). The CDR3 runs to 14 residues. V lost 6 bases and J 4 bases, leaving 19 bases between the germline ends. In germline, CDR1 is SQVTM, CDR2 ANQGSEA.

V is TRBV28 and J is TRBJ2-1; TRBD2 matches 7 bases. This CDR3 is 17 amino acids long. Trimming at V came to 1 base and at J to 7 bases, leaving 13 bases not matched to a gene. CDR1 MDHEN and CDR2 SYDVKM come from the germline V gene. CDR3 sequence (DNA): TGTGCCAGCAGTTTATCGTCGCCGTCTCCGCGGGGGAATGAGCAGTTCTTC. Its translation is CASSLSSPSPRGNEQFF.

This clone was counted between two and nine times. J is TRBJ2-7 and V is TRBV11-1; D may match TRBD1 or TRBD2 (5 bases each). The germline V and J ends were trimmed by 5 bases and 1 base, with 9 bases remaining between them. The CDR3 is made up of 13 amino acids. Germline CDR1 is SGHAT and CDR2 is FQDESV (reference sequence). DNA for the CDR3: TGTGCCAGCAGCGGGACCCTTTCCTACGAGCAGTACTTC. Translated: CASSGTLSYEQYF.

V and J are TRBV5-6 and TRBJ1-6, with D possibly being TRBD1 (5 bases). With 3 bases removed from V and 7 bases from J, the gap between germline ends came to 11 bases. CDR3 size: 14 residues. The germline V gene encodes CDR1 SGHDT and CDR2 YYEEEE. The chain's CDR3 is CASSSGRRNSPLHF. CDR3 DNA sequence: TGTGCCAGCAGCTCGGGACGGCGGAATTCACCCCTCCACTTT. The full variable domain, rest sourced from reference TRBV5-6 and TRBJ1-6, is DAGVTQSPTHLIKTRGQQVTLRCSPKSGHDTVSWYQQALGQGPQFIFQYYEEEERQRGNFPDRFSGHQFPNYSSELNVNALLLGDSALYLCASSSGRRNSPLHFGNGTRLTVT.

This clone was observed a handful of times. This rearrangement joins TRBV5-6 to TRBJ2-6, with unresolved D. Germline V gene data show CDR1 as SGHDT and CDR2 as YYEEEE. V lost 1 base, J lost 2 bases, and 13 bases lay in between. The CDR3 length is 17 residues. The CDR3 region is CASSLSPHKAGANVLTF. CDR3 coding DNA: TGTGCCAGCAGCTTGTCGCCCCACAAAGCTGGGGCCAACGTCCTGACTTTC.